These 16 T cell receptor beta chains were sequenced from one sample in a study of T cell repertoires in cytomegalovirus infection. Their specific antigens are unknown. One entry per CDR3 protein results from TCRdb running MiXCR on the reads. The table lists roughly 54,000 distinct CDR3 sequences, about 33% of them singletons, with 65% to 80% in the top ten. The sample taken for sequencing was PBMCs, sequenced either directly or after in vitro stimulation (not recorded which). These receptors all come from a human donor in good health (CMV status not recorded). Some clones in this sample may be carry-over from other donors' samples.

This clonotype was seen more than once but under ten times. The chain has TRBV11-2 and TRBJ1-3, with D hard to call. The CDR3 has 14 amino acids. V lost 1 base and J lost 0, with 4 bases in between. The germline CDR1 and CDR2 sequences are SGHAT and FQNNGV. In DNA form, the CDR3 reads TGTGCCAGCAGCTTAGTAGACTCTGGAAACACCATATATTTT. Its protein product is CASSLVDSGNTIYF.

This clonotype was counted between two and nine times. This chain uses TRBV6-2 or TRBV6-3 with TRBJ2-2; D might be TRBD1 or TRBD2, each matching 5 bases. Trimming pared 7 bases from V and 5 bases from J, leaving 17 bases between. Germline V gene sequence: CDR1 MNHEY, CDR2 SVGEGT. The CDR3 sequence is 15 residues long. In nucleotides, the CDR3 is TGTGCCAGCAATAAACCGGGACGTAATACCGGGGAGCTGTTTTTT. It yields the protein CASNKPGRNTGELFF.

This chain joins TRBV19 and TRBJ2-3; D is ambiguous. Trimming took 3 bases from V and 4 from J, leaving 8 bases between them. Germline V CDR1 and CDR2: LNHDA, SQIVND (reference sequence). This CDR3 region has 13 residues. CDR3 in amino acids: CASSIVPADTQYF. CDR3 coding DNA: TGTGCCAGTAGTATTGTGCCCGCAGATACGCAGTATTTT.

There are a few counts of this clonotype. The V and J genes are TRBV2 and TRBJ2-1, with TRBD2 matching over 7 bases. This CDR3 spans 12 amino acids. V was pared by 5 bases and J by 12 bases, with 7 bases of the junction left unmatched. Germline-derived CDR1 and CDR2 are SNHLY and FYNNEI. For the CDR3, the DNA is TGTGCCAGCAGTCCCCAGGGAGGGACGCAGTTCTTC. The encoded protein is CASSPQGGTQFF.

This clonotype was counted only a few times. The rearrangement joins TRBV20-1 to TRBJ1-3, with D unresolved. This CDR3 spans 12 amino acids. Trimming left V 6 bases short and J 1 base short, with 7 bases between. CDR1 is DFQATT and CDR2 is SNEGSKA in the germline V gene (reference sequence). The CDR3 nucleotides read TGCAGTGCCCTAAGTTCTGGAAACACCATATATTTT. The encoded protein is CSALSSGNTIYF.

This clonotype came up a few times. The CDR3 region is CASSETSGEETQYF. CDR3 DNA sequence: TGTGCCAGCAGTGAAACTAGCGGGGAAGAGACCCAGTACTTC. This chain connects TRBV7-9 to TRBJ2-5; TRBD2 agrees at 10 bases. The CDR3 runs 14 residues. Germline lookup yields CDR1 SEHNR and CDR2 FQNEAQ (reference sequence). J was trimmed by 3 bases and V by 6 bases; bases with no gene match: 4. Complete variable domain (other parts from reference TRBV7-9 and TRBJ2-5): DTGVSQNPRHKITKRGQNVTFRCDPISEHNRLYWYRQTLGQGPEFLTYFQNEAQLEKSRLLSDRFSAERPKGSFSTLEIQRTEQGDSAMYLCASSETSGEETQYFGPGTRLLVL.

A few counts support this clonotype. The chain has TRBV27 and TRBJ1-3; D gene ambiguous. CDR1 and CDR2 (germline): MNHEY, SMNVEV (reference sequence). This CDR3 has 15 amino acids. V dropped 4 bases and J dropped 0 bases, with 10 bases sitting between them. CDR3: CASSSTALSGNTIYF. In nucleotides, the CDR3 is TGTGCCAGCAGTTCGACCGCTCTCTCTGGAAACACCATATATTTT.

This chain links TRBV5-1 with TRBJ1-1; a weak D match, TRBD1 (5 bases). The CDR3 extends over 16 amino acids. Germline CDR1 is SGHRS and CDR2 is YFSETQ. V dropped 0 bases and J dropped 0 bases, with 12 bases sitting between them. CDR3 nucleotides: TGCGCCAGCAGCTTGGTGGGGGTTTTCATGAACACTGAAGCTTTCTTT. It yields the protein CASSLVGVFMNTEAFF.

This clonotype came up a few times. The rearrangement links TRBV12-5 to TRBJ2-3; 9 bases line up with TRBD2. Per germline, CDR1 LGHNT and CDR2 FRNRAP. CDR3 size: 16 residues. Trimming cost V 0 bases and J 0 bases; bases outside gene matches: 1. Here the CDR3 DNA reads TGTGCTAGTGGTTTGGTGACTAGCGGAAGCACAGATACGCAGTATTTT. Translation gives CASGLVTSGSTDTQYF.

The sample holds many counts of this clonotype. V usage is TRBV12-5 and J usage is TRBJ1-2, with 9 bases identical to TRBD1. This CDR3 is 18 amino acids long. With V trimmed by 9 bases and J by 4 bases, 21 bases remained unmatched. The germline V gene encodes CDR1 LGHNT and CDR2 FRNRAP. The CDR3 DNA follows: TGTGCTAGCGAAGGGCCTTCGGGACAGGGTCATTTTCGCTATGGCTACACCTTC. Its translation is CASEGPSGQGHFRYGYTF.

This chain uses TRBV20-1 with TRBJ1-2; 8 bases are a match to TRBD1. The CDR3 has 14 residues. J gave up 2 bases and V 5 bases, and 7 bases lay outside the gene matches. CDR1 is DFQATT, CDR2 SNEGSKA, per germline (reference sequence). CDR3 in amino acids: CSAHSRGLNYGYTF. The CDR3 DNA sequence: TGCAGTGCTCATAGCAGGGGGCTGAACTATGGCTACACCTTC.

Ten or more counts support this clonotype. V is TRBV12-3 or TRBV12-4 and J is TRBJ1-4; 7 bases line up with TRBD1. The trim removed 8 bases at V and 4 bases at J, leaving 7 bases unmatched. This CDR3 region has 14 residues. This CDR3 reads CASQIGQDNEKLFF. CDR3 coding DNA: TGTGCCAGCCAGATTGGACAGGATAATGAAAAACTGTTTTTT.

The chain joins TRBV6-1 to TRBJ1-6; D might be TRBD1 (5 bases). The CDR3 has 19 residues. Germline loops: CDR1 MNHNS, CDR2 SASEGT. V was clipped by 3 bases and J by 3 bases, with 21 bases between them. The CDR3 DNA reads TGTGCCAGCAGTGAGATCTACAGGCCGGGCGGCGACTATAATTCACCCCTCCACTTT. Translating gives CASSEIYRPGGDYNSPLHF.

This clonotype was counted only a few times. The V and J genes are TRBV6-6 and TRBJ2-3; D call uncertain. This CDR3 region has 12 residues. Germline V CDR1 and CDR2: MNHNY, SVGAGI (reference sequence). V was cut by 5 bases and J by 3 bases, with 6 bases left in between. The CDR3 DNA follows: TGTGCCAGCAGTCCTGGGACAGATACGCAGTATTTT. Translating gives CASSPGTDTQYF.

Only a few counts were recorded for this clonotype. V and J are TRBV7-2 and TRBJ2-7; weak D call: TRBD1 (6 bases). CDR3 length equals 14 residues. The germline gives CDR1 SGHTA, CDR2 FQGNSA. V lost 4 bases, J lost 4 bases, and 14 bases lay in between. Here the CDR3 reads CASSSNRESYEQYF. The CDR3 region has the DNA TGTGCCAGCAGCTCCAACAGGGAATCTTACGAGCAGTACTTC.

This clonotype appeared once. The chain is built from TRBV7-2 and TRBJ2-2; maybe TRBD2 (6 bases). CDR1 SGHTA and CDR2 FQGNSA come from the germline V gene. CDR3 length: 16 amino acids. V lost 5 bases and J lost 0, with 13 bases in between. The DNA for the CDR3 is TGTGCCAGCAGCCGTTTTGGGACTGCGAACACCGGGGAGCTGTTTTTT. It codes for CASSRFGTANTGELFF.